One sample yielded the 9 T cell receptor beta chains listed below, sequenced in a study of cytotoxic CD8 clonotypes in ibrutinib-treated CLL. Data came from immunoSEQ multiplex PCR; TCRdb stores just in-frame clones and leaves some out. The sample yields some 35,000 clones, more than 65% seen once. The specimen was PBMCs, collected before ibrutinib treatment. Receptors originate from a human donor with chronic lymphocytic leukemia.

This clone has only a few counts. The chain links TRBV30 to TRBJ1-2, with 8 positions matching TRBD1. Per the germline V gene, CDR1 is GTSNPN and CDR2 is SVGIG (reference sequence). The CDR3 is 14 amino acids. Trimming removed 3 bases from V and 4 bases from J; junction bases left unmatched: 7. The CDR3 nucleotides are TGTGCCTGGAGCGCGCAGGGGGCTTTCTATGGCTACACCTTC. Translated, it gives CAWSAQGAFYGYTF.

The gene calls are TRBV6-1 and TRBJ1-3; TRBD1 is a possible D gene (5 bases). The CDR3 is 13 amino acids. With 5 bases removed from V and 3 bases from J, the gap between germline ends came to 8 bases. Germline V gene sequence: CDR1 MNHNS, CDR2 SASEGT. The CDR3 spells CASSRGLGNTIYF. CDR3 nucleotide sequence: TGTGCCAGCAGTCGGGGACTTGGAAACACCATATATTTT.

The chain couples TRBV19 to TRBJ1-5, with D unresolved. In germline, CDR1 is LNHDA, CDR2 SQIVND (reference sequence). This CDR3 has 16 residues. Trimming took 2 bases from V and 2 from J, leaving 13 bases between them. CDR3: CASSITLNRGNQPQHF. The CDR3 coding sequence is TGTGCCAGTAGTATAACTCTAAACCGGGGCAATCAGCCCCAGCATTTT.

CDR3 sequence: CASTKVDWSSGANVLTF. CDR3 DNA: TGTGCCAGTACTAAAGTGGATTGGAGCTCTGGGGCCAACGTCCTGACTTTC. The chain links TRBV19 to TRBJ2-6; D is ambiguous. The CDR3 sequence is 17 residues long. Germline values: CDR1 LNHDA, CDR2 SQIVND (reference sequence). The V and J ends lost 7 bases and 0 bases respectively, with 16 bases between them.

CDR3 bases: TGTGCCAGCACCTCGTGGGCTAGCGGGAATGTTGAGCAGTTCTTC. Its protein is CASTSWASGNVEQFF. The V gene is TRBV28, the J gene TRBJ2-1; 9 bases are shared with TRBD2. The CDR3 totals 15 residues. Germline loops: CDR1 MDHEN, CDR2 SYDVKM. Losses at the gene ends were 7 bases for V and 9 bases for J; bases not matched to a gene: 13.

This chain links TRBV2 with TRBJ2-1, with a possible D match to TRBD2 (7 bases). The V end lost 0 bases, the J end lost 8 bases, and 17 bases lay between the germline ends. This CDR3 has 16 residues. Germline V gene data show CDR1 as SNHLY and CDR2 as FYNNEI. CDR3 DNA: TGTGCCAGCAGTGAAGCGGGGGGGGCAGGGTCGGATGAGCAGTTCTTC. Amino acids: CASSEAGGAGSDEQFF.

V gene TRBV5-1 combines with J gene TRBJ1-5, with 7 bases fitting TRBD1. The CDR3 is 14 residues long. Trimming removed 0 bases from V and 5 bases from J; junction bases left unmatched: 2. The germline V gene has CDR1 SGHRS and CDR2 YFSETQ. CDR3: CASSLGQGDQPQHF. The CDR3 DNA sequence: TGCGCCAGCAGCTTGGGACAGGGCGATCAGCCCCAGCATTTT.

For the CDR3, the DNA is TGTGCCAGCGGGTCGGTTGAGCAGTACTTC. This translates into CASGSVEQYF. The chain combines TRBV7-8 with TRBJ2-7; D not certain. Deletions cut 8 bases from V and 7 bases from J, with 9 bases between. In germline, CDR1 is SGHVS, CDR2 FQNEAQ. This CDR3 is built from 10 residues.

V usage is TRBV12-5 and J usage is TRBJ2-2, with 11 bases lining up with TRBD1. Germline CDR1 is LGHNT and CDR2 is FRNRAP. This CDR3 has 18 residues. V dropped 2 bases and J dropped 5; count of bases not matched to a gene: 10. The CDR3 coding sequence is TGTGCTAGTGGTTTGCCAACAGGACAGGGGGCCCTTACCGGGGAGCTGTTTTTT. Translation gives CASGLPTGQGALTGELFF.